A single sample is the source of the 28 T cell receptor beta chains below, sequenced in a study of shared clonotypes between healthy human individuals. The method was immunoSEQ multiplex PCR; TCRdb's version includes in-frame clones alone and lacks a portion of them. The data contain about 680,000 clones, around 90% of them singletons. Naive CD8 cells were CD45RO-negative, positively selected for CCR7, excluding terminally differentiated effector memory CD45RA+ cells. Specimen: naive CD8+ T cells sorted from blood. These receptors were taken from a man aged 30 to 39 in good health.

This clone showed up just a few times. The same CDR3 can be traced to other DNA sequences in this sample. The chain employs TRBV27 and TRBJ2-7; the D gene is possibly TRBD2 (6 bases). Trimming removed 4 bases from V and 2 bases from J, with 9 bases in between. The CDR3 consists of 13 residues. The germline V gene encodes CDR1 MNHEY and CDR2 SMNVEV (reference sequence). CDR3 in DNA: TGTGCCAGCAGTTCGGGGGTAACCTACGAGCAGTACTTC. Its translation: CASSSGVTYEQYF.

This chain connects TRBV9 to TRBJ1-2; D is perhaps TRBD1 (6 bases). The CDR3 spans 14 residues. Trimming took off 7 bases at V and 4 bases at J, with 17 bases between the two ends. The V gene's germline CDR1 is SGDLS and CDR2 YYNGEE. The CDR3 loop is CASGAVDRIYGYTF. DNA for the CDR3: TGTGCCAGCGGAGCAGTAGACAGGATCTATGGCTACACCTTC.

The chain's CDR3 is CASSLEHAPSYEQYF. The CDR3 DNA reads TGTGCCAGCAGCTTAGAGCACGCCCCCTCCTACGAGCAGTACTTC. The rearrangement links TRBV11-2 to TRBJ2-7; no reliable D call. Trimming removed 0 bases at V and 0 bases at J, with 9 bases between. Germline CDR1 reads SGHAT; CDR2 reads FQNNGV. This CDR3 has 15 amino acids.

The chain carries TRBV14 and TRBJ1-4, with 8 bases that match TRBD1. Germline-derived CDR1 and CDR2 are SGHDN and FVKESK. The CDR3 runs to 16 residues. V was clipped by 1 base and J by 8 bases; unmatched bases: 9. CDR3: CASSQAYRGLKEKLFF. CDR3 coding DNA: TGTGCCAGCAGCCAAGCATACAGGGGGTTGAAGGAAAAACTGTTTTTT.

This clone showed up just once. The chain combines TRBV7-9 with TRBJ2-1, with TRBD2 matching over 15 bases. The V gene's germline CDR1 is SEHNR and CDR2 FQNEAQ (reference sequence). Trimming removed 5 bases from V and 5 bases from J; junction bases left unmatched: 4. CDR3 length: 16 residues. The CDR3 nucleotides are TGTGCCAGCAGCCGACGGACTAGCGGGAGGGACAATGAGCAGTTCTTC. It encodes CASSRRTSGRDNEQFF. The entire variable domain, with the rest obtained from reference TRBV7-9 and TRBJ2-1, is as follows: DTGVSQNPRHKITKRGQNVTFRCDPISEHNRLYWYRQTLGQGPEFLTYFQNEAQLEKSRLLSDRFSAERPKGSFSTLEIQRTEQGDSAMYLCASSRRTSGRDNEQFFGPGTRLTVL.

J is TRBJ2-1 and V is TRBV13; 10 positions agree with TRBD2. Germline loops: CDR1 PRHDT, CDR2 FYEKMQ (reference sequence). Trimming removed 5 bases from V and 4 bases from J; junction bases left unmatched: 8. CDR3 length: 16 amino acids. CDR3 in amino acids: CASSAWTSGPYNEQFF. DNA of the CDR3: TGTGCCAGCAGCGCCTGGACTAGCGGACCATACAATGAGCAGTTCTTC.

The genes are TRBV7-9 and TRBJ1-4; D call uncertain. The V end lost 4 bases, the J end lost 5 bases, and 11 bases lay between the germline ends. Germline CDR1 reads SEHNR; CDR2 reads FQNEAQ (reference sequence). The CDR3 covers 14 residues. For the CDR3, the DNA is TGTGCCAGCAGCTCGGAACGTCGGAATGAAAAACTGTTTTTT. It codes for CASSSERRNEKLFF.

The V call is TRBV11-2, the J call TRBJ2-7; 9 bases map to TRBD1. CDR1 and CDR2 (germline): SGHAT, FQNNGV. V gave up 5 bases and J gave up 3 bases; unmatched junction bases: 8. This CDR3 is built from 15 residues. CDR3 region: CASSETGGFSYEQYF. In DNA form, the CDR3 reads TGTGCCAGCAGCGAGACAGGGGGATTTAGCTACGAGCAGTACTTC. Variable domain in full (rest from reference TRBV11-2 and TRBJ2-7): EAGVAQSPRYKIIEKRQSVAFWCNPISGHATLYWYQQILGQGPKLLIQFQNNGVVDDSQLPKDRFSAERLKGVDSTLKIQPAKLEDSAVYLCASSETGGFSYEQYFGPGTRLTVT.

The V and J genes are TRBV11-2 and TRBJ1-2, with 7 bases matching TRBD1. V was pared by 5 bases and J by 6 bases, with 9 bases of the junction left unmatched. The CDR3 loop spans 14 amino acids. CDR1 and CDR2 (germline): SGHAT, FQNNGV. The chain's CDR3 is CASSPPGQENGYTF. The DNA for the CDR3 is TGTGCCAGCAGCCCCCCCGGACAGGAAAATGGCTACACCTTC.

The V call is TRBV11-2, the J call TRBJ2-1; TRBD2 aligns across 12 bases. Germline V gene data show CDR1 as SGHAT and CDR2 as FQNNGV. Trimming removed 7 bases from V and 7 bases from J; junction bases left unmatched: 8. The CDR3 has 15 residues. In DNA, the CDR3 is TGTGCCAGCATCCTACTAGCGGGAGGCAGAAATGAGCAGTTCTTC. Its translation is CASILLAGGRNEQFF. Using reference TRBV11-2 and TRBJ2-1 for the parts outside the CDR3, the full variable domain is EAGVAQSPRYKIIEKRQSVAFWCNPISGHATLYWYQQILGQGPKLLIQFQNNGVVDDSQLPKDRFSAERLKGVDSTLKIQPAKLEDSAVYLCASILLAGGRNEQFFGPGTRLTVL.

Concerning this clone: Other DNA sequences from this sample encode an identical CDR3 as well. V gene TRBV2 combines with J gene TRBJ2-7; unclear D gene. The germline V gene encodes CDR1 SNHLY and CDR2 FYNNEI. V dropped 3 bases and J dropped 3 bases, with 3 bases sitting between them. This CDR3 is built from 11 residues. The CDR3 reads CASSDGYEQYF. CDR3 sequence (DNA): TGTGCCAGCAGTGACGGCTACGAGCAGTACTTC.

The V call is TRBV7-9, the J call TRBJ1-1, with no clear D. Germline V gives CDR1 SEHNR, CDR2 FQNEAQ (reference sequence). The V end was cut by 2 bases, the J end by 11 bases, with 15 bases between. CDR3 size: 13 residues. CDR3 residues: CASSLLEVRRAFF. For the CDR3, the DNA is TGTGCCAGCAGCTTATTGGAGGTCAGACGGGCTTTCTTT.

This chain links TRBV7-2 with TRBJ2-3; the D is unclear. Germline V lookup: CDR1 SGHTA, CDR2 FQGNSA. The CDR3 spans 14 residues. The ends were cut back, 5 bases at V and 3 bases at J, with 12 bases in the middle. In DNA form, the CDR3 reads TGTGCCAGCAGCCCGAATAGCATGACAGATACGCAGTATTTT. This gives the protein CASSPNSMTDTQYF.

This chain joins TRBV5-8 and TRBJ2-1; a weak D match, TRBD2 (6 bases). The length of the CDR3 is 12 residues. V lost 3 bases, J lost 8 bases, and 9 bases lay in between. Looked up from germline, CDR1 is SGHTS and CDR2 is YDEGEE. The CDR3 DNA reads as TGTGCCAGCAGCTCGGACTATTATGAGCAGTTCTTC. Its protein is CASSSDYYEQFF.

In nucleotides, the CDR3 is TGTGCCAGCACCTCACAGGGCGAATCCTACGAGCAGTACTTC. This gives the protein CASTSQGESYEQYF. V gene TRBV6-5 combines with J gene TRBJ2-7; TRBD1 might be the D (6 bases). Germline CDR1 and CDR2: MNHEY and SVGAGI. The CDR3 covers 14 residues. V lost 7 bases to trimming and J lost 1 base, with 14 bases between them.

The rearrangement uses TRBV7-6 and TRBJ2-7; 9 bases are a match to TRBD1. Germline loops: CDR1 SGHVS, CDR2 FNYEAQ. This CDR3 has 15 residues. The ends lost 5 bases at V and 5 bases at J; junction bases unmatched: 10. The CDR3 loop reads CASSEPTGGIHEQYF. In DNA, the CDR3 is TGTGCCAGCAGCGAACCCACAGGGGGCATACACGAGCAGTACTTC.

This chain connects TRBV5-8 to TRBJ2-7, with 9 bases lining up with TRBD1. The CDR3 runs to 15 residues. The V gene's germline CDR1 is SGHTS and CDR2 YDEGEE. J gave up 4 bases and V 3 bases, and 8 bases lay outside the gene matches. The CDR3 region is CASSSEGQGNYEQYF. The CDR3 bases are TGTGCCAGCAGCTCTGAGGGACAGGGAAATTACGAGCAGTACTTC.

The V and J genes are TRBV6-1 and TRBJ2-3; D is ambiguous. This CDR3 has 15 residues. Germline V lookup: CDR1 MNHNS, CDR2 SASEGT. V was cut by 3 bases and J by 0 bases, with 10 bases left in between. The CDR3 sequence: CASSEWYTSTDTQYF. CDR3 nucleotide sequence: TGTGCCAGCAGTGAGTGGTACACTAGCACAGATACGCAGTATTTT.

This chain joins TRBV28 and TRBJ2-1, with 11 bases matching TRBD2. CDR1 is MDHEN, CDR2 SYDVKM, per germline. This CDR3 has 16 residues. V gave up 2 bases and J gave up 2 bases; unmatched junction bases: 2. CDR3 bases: TGTGCCAGCAGTTTAAGACTAGCGGGACCCTACAATGAGCAGTTCTTC. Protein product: CASSLRLAGPYNEQFF.

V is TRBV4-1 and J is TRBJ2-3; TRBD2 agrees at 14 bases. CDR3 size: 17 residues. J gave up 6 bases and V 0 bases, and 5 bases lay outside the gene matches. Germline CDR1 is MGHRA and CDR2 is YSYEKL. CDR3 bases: TGCGCCAGCAGCCAAGAAGGACTAGCGGGAGGCGGGGATACGCAGTATTTT. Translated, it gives CASSQEGLAGGGDTQYF.

The CDR3 sequence is CASTQGESGTSYNEQFF. The CDR3 bases are TGTGCCAGCACCCAAGGGGAGTCAGGGACTAGCTACAATGAGCAGTTCTTC. J is TRBJ2-1 and V is TRBV7-9; 8 bases match TRBD2. Trimming took 7 bases from V and 3 from J; bases not matched to a gene: 14. Per germline, CDR1 SEHNR and CDR2 FQNEAQ (reference sequence). The CDR3 has 17 residues.

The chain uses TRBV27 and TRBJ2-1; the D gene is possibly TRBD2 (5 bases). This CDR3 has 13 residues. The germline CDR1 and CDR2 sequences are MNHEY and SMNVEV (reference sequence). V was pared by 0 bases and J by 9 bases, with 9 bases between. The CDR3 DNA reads TGTGCCAGCAGTTTATCAGGAGGCGGTGAGCAGTTCTTC. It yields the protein CASSLSGGGEQFF.

Here the CDR3 DNA reads TGTGCCTGGAGATCTGGAAACACCATATATTTT. Protein: CAWRSGNTIYF. The chain combines TRBV30 with TRBJ1-3; D unresolved. The CDR3 length is 11 residues. V lost 3 bases and J lost 1, with 1 base in between. Germline V gives CDR1 GTSNPN, CDR2 SVGIG (reference sequence).

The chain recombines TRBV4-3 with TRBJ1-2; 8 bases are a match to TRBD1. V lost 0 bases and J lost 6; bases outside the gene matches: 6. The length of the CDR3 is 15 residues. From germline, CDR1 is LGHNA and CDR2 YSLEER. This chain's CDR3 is CASSQDGRGRDGYTF. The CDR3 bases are TGCGCCAGCAGCCAAGATGGCAGGGGGCGCGATGGCTACACCTTC.

The CDR3 region has the DNA TGTGCCAGTAGTATAGATCGACGAACCGGGGAGCTGTTTTTT. This translates into CASSIDRRTGELFF. V gene TRBV19 combines with J gene TRBJ2-2; D ambiguous. The V gene's germline CDR1 is LNHDA and CDR2 SQIVND (reference sequence). The CDR3 is 14 amino acids. Trimming took 0 bases from V and 5 from J, leaving 7 bases between them.

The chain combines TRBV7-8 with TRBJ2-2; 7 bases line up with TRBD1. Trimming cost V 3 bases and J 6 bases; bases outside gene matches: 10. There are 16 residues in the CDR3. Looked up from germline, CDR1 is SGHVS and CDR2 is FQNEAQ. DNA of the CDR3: TGTGCCAGCAGCTTGGACCGGGACAGAGTCCCCGGGGAGCTGTTTTTT. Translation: CASSLDRDRVPGELFF.

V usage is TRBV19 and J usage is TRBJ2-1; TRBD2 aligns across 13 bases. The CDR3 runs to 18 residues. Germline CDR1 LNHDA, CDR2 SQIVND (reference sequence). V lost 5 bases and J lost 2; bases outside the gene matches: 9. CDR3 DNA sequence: TGTGCCAGTAGTTCCCTGGGACTAGCGGGAATCCCCTACAATGAGCAGTTCTTC. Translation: CASSSLGLAGIPYNEQFF.

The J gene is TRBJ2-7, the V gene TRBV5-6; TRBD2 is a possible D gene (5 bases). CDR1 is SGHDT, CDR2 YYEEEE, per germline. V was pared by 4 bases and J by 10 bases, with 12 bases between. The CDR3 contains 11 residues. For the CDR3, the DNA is TGTGCCAGCAGCATATCGGGATTACAGTACTTC. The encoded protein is CASSISGLQYF.